The TCR beta chain described here comes from a study of control samples from healthy donors and cancer patients. Sequenced by immunoSEQ multiplex PCR; TCRdb stores in-frame clones only, minus some. The top ten hold roughly 1.5% of the sample, which has more than 150,000 clones, roughly 91% seen once. This clonotype originated in a young man in good health. The source material was blood.

Here the CDR3 reads CASSLEGRVGYGYTF. The CDR3 nucleotides read TGTGCCAGCAGCTTAGAAGGCAGGGTGGGCTATGGCTACACCTTC. The genes are TRBV7-2 and TRBJ1-2; TRBD1 might be the D (5 bases). Trimming stripped 1 base from V and 4 bases from J, with 13 bases between. CDR1 SGHTA and CDR2 FQGNSA come from the germline V gene. CDR3 length equals 15 residues.